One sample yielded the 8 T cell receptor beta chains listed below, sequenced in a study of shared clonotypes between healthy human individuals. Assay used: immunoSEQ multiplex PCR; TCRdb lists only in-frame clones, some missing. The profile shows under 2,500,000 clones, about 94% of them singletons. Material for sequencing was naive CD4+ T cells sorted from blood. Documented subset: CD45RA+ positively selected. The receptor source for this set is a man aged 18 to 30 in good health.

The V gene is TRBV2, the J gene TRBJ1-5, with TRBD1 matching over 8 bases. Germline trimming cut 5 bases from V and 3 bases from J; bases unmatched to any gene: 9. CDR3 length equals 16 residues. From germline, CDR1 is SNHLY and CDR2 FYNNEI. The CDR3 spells CASSHSGTGHNQPQHF. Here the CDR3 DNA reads TGTGCCAGCAGTCACAGCGGGACAGGACACAATCAGCCCCAGCATTTT.

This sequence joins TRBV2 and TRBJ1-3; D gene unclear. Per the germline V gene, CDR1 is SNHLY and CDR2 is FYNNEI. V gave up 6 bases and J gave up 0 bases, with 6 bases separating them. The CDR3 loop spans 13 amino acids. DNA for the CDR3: TGTGCCAGCAGAGGGAACTCTGGAAACACCATATATTTT. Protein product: CASRGNSGNTIYF.

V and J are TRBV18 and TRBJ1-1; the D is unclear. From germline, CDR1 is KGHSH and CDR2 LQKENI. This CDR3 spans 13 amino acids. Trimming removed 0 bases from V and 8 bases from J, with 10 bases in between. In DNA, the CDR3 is TGTGCCAGCTCACCACCTCTTAGGGCCGAAGCTTTCTTT. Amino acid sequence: CASSPPLRAEAFF.

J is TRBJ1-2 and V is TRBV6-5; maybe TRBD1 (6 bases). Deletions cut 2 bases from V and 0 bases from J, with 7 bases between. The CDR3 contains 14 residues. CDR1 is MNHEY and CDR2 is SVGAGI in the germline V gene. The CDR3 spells CASSYEGANYGYTF. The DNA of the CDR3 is TGTGCCAGCAGTTACGAGGGGGCTAACTATGGCTACACCTTC.

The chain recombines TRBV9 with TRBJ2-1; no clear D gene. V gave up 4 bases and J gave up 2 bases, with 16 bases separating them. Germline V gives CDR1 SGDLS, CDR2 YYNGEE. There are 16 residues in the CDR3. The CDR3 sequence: CASSQPPLGTYNEQFF. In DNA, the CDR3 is TGTGCCAGCAGCCAACCCCCACTGGGCACCTACAATGAGCAGTTCTTC.

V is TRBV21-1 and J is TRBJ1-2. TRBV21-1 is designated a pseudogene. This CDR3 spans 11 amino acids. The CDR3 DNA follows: TGTGCCCCCCACGGGAGGGGTGGCTACACCTTC. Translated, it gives CAPHGRGGYTF.

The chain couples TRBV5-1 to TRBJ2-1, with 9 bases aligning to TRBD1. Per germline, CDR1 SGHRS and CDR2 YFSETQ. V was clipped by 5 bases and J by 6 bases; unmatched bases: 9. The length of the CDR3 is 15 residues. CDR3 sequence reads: CASSEGTGRSNEQFF. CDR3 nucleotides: TGCGCCAGCAGTGAGGGGACAGGGAGAAGCAATGAGCAGTTCTTC.

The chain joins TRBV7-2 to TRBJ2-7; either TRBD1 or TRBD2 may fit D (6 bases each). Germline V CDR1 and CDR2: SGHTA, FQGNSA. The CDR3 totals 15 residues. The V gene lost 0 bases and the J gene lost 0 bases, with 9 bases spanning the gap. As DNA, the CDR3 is TGTGCCAGCAGCTTAGCGTGGGGGGCCTCCTACGAGCAGTACTTC. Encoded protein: CASSLAWGASYEQYF.